The rows below give T cell receptor beta chains drawn from one sample of a study of T cells expressing NK-cell markers. TCRdb re-called the 5' RACE reads; one entry per CDR3 protein, DNA not given. In all, the sample yields about half a million distinct CDR3 sequences. Sequencing was performed on blood T cells: a sorted CD56 or NKG2C T cell subset, CD4+ or CD8+ T cells, or bulk PBMC T cells (not recorded which). The receptors were gathered from a woman aged 50 to 65 in good health. CDR3s include the opening cysteine and the closing phenylalanine or tryptophan.

v_call,j_call,cdr3_aa
TRBV5-1,TRBJ2-1,CASSLSRVDNEQFF
TRBV5-1,TRBJ1-6,CASRPGTENSPLHF
TRBV7-6,TRBJ2-3,CASSGRDGTQYF
TRBV10-3,TRBJ1-4,CAIRPGQHQIEKLFF
TRBV5-1,TRBJ2-3,CASRPVVAGLSSTDTQYF
TRBV21-1,TRBJ2-4,CASTEQGTWAKNIQYF
TRBV4-1,TRBJ1-1,CASSQEPGTGKSAFF
TRBV5-1,TRBJ2-1,CASSLAGQGARDNEQFF
TRBV7-2,TRBJ2-1,CASSSQIGDISYNEQFF
TRBV7-6,TRBJ2-3,CASSSQTSGSADTQYF
TRBV7-6,TRBJ1-2,CASSFQTGKGYTF
TRBV5-1,TRBJ2-1,CASSLDRDLGEQFF
TRBV29-1,TRBJ2-7,CSANIGPYEQYF
TRBV7-9,TRBJ2-6,CASSPRVVGAGANVLTF
TRBV7-2,TRBJ2-7,CASSPRAEQYF
TRBV29-1,TRBJ2-2,CSVVSRTTGELFF
TRBV24-1,TRBJ1-2,CATSEGGESHGYTF
TRBV4-2,TRBJ2-1,CASSQGGFAGDSYNEQFF
TRBV24-1,TRBJ2-3,CATSDFPSSGPSTDTQYF
TRBV11-2,TRBJ2-7,CASSLGHTSGLSYEQYF
TRBV6-5,TRBJ2-1,CASSGRGLASNEQFF
TRBV23-1,TRBJ2-1,CASSQSNKYSYNEQFF
TRBV11-2,TRBJ2-1,CASSLDSLYNEQFF
TRBV11-3,TRBJ2-5,CASSSRTSWGETQYF
TRBV5-5,TRBJ1-1,CASSVTRTGFAEAFF
TRBV12-3/TRBV12-4,TRBJ1-1,CASNLSGTSNTEAFF
TRBV28,TRBJ1-2,CASVRGGREHGYTF
TRBV24-1,TRBJ1-1,CATSDSEAGQGAAEAFF
TRBV18,TRBJ1-1,CASTPGTGFTEAFF
TRBV29-1,TRBJ2-1,CSVGPRGNEQFF
TRBV12-3/TRBV12-4,TRBJ2-1,CASSLSPWFSGDNEQFF
TRBV5-1,TRBJ1-1,CASSSGQFEAFF
TRBV7-9,TRBJ2-1,CASSLPPQGAEQFF
TRBV24-1,TRBJ2-1,CATSDLLGQEPNEQFF
TRBV20-1,TRBJ1-1,CSARAGSRYEAFF
TRBV3-1,TRBJ2-7,CASSQGLGNYEQYF
TRBV4-1,TRBJ2-3,CASSQIGGTDTQYF
TRBV24-1,TRBJ1-5,CATSGMGFQPQHF
TRBV24-1,TRBJ2-6,CATSDPSPGQGSSGANVLTF
TRBV20-1,TRBJ2-1,CSAPRLVGNEQFF
TRBV9,TRBJ2-1,CASSVAQFGVHNEQFF
TRBV4-2,TRBJ2-1,CASSQDEGLADQFF
TRBV29-1,TRBJ2-1,CSVDFLAQGLYNEQFF
TRBV20-1,TRBJ2-6,CSASAGASGANVLTF
TRBV5-1,TRBJ1-4,CASSLEPTGGRTTNEKLFF
TRBV24-1,TRBJ2-5,CATSDHPQGLLGETQYF
TRBV27,TRBJ2-3,CASSSGLAVGTDTQYF
TRBV7-9,TRBJ2-5,CASSFNGVDRTQYF
TRBV11-2,TRBJ2-2,CASSLEANYGELFF
TRBV5-6,TRBJ1-4,CASFLGQATREKLFF
TRBV20-1,TRBJ1-1,CSAAQSGQGIEAFF
TRBV3-1,TRBJ2-3,CASSRLAESTDTQYF
TRBV5-1,TRBJ2-5,CASSYDLTARGSETQYF